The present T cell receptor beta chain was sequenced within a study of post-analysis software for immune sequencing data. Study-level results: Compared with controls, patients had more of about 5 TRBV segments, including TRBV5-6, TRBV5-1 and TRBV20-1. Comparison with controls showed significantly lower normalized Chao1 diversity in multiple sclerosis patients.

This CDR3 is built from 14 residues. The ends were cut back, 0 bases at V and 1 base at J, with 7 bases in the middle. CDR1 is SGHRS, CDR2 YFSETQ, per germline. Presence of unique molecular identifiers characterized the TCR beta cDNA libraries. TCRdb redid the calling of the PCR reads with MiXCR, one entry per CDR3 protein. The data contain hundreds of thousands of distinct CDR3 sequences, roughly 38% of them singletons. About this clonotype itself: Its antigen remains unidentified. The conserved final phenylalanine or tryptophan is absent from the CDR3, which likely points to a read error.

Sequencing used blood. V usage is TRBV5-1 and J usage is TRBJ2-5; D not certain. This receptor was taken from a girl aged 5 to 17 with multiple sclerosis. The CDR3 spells CASSLEGFQETQYI. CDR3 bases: TGCGCCAGCAGCTTGGAAGGGTTCCAAGAGACCCAGTACATC.